Sequencing of this T cell receptor beta chain was carried out in a study of cytomegalovirus exposure and HLA in healthy donors. Study as a whole: Across 350 to 500 genotyped donors, about 81% landed in the Caucasian-associated ancestry cluster. Overall study findings and caveats: In a later analysis, the majority of CMV-associated beta chains seemingly showed HLA restriction. In an earlier analysis, productive rearrangement rates for most beta V segments clustered near 90% or 30%.

This clone has only a few counts. The antigen is unknown. The CDR3 is 16 amino acids. The germline CDR1 and CDR2 sequences are LGHNA and YNFKEQ. J gave up 1 base and V 2 bases, and 8 bases lay outside the gene matches. The primer mix had 60 Vbeta and 13 Jbeta primers. Per the study methods: It was a later analysis that counted roughly 80 million unique TCR beta chains, of which some 10 million were shared. The table came from immunoSEQ multiplex PCR; TCRdb's copy has only in-frame clones and leaves some out. V and J calls and clone size follow that table, whereas D and trimming were derived from the DNA. The sample holds around 150,000 clones, around 60% seen once.

This receptor was obtained from an older woman in good health and CMV-seropositive. Sequencing was done on a sample of PBMCs. The rearrangement joins TRBV4-2 to TRBJ2-7; 7 bases map to TRBD2. The CDR3 loop reads CASSQRSSGLSYEQYF. In DNA form, the CDR3 reads TGTGCCAGCAGCCAAAGATCTAGCGGCCTATCCTACGAGCAGTACTTC.